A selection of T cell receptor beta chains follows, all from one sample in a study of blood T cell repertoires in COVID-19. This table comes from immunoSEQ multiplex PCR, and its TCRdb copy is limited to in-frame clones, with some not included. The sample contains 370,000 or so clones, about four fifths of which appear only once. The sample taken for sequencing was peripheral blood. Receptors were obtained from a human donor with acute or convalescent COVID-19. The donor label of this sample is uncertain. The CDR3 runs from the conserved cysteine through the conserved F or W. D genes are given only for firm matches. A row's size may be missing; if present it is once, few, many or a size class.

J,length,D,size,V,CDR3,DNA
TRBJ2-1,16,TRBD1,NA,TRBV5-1,CASSLAGTGANNEQFF,TGCGCCAGCAGCTTGGCCGGGACAGGGGCGAACAATGAGCAGTTCTTC
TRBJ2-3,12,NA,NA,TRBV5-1,CASSQAGDTQYF,TGCGCCAGCAGCCAGGCTGGGGATACGCAGTATTTT
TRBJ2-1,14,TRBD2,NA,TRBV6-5,CASNTGTSFYEQFF,TGTGCCAGCAATACCGGGACTAGTTTCTATGAGCAGTTCTTC
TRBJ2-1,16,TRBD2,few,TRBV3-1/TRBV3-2,CASSWTGLEGGGKQFF,TGTGCCAGCAGCTGGACGGGACTAGAAGGAGGGGGGAAGCAGTTCTTC
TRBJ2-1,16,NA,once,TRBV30,CAWSVLDRLVDNEQFF,TGTGCCTGGAGTGTCCTTGACAGGTTGGTAGACAATGAGCAGTTCTTC
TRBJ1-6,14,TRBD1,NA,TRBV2,CASSSGTGYSPLHF,TGTGCCAGCAGTTCTGGGACAGGGTATTCACCCCTCCACTTT
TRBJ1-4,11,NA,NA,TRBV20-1,CSARRAEKLFF,TGCAGTGCTAGGCGAGCTGAAAAACTGTTTTTT
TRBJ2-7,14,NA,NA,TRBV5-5,CASSFGVNTYEQYF,TGTGCCAGCAGCTTCGGGGTGAACACCTACGAGCAGTACTTC
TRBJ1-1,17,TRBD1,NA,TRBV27,CASSFRDRGLSNTEAFF,TGTGCCAGCAGTTTTCGGGACAGGGGGCTCTCGAACACTGAAGCTTTCTTT
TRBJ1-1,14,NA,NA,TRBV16,CASSQLGRDTEAFF,TGTGCCAGCAGCCAATTGGGCAGGGACACTGAAGCTTTCTTT
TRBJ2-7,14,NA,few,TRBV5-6,CASSLGGDFYEQYF,TGTGCCAGCAGCTTGGGGGGAGACTTCTACGAGCAGTACTTC
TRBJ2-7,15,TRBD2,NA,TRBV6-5,CASSPTTSGIYEQYF,TGTGCCAGCAGTCCTACCACTAGCGGGATCTACGAGCAGTACTTC
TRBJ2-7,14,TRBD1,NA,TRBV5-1,CASSIRQGPYEQYF,TGCGCCAGCAGCATTAGACAGGGCCCCTACGAGCAGTACTTC
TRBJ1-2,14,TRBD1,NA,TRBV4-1,CASSQSGQAVGYTF,TGCGCCAGCAGCCAATCTGGACAGGCAGTAGGCTACACCTTC
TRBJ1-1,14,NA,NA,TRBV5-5,CASSYQNRESEAFF,TGTGCCAGCAGTTATCAAAACAGGGAGTCTGAAGCTTTCTTT
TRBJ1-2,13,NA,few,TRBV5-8,CASSLGRDYGYTF,TGTGCCAGCAGCTTGGGCAGGGACTATGGCTACACCTTC
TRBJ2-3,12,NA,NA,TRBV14,CASSPNGYKQYF,TGTGCCAGCAGCCCGAACGGGTACAAGCAGTATTTT
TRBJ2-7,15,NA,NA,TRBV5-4,CASSLSDYSSYEQYF,TGTGCCAGCAGCTTGAGTGATTATAGCTCCTACGAGCAGTACTTC
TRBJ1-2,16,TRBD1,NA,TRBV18,CASSPGTGWSEGGYTF,TGTGCCAGCTCTCCCGGGACAGGATGGTCAGAGGGTGGCTACACCTTC
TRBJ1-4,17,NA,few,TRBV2,CASSGVGVRFANEKLFF,TGTGCCAGCAGTGGTGTCGGGGTCCGTTTTGCCAATGAAAAACTGTTTTTT
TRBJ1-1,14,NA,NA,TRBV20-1,CSASPPTGNTEAFF,TGCAGTGCTAGTCCCCCAACAGGGAACACTGAAGCTTTCTTT
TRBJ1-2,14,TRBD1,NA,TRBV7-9,CASSLADRGYGYTF,TGTGCCAGCAGCTTAGCGGACAGGGGGTATGGCTACACCTTC
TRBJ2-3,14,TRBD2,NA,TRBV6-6,CASSYSAGADTQYF,TGTGCCAGCAGTTACTCGGCGGGGGCAGATACGCAGTATTTT
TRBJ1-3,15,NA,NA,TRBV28,CASSPQWHSGNTIYF,TGTGCCAGCAGTCCCCAGTGGCACTCTGGAAACACCATATATTTT
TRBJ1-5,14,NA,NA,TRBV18,CASSEYHSNQPQHF,TGTGCCAGCTCAGAGTATCATAGCAATCAGCCCCAGCATTTT